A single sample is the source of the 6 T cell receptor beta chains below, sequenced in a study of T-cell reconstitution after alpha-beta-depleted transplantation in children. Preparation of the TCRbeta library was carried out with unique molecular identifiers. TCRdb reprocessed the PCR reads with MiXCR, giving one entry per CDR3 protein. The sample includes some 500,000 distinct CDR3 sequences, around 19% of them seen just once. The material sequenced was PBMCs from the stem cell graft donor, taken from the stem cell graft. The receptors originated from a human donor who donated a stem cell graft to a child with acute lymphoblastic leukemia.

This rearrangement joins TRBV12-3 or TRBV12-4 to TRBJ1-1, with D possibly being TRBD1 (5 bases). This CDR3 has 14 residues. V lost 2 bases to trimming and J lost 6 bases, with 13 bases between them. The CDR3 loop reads CASSLSGTGAEAFF. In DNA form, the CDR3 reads TGTGCCAGCAGTTTATCAGGGACCGGGGCTGAAGCTTTCTTT.

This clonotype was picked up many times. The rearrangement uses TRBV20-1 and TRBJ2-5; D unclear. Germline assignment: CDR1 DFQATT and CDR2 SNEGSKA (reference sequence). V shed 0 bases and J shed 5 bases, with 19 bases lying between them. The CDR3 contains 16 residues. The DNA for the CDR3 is TGCAGTGCTAGAGATGTCCTGCTCCCGGGTCCGGAGACCCAGTACTTC. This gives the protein CSARDVLLPGPETQYF.

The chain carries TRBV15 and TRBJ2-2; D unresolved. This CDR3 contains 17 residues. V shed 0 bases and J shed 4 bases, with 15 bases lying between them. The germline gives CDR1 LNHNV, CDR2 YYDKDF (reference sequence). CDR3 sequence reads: CATSRDQEVLSTGELFF. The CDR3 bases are TGTGCCACCAGCAGAGATCAGGAAGTTCTAAGCACCGGGGAGCTGTTTTTT.

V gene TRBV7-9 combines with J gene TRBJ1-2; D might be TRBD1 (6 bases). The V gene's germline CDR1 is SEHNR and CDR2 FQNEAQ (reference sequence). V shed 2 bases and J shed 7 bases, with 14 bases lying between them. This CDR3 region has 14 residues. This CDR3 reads CASSLSQGRGGYTF. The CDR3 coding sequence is TGTGCCAGCAGCTTATCCCAGGGGCGAGGTGGCTACACCTTC.

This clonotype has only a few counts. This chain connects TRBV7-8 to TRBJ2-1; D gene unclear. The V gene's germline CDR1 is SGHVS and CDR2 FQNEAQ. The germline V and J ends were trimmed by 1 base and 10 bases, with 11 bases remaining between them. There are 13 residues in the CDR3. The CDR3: CASSLEAYLEQFF. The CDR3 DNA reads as TGTGCCAGCAGCTTAGAGGCTTACCTAGAGCAGTTCTTC. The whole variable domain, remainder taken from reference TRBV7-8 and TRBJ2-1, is GAGVSQSPRYKVAKRGQDVALRCDPISGHVSLFWYQQALGQGPEFLTYFQNEAQLDKSGLPSDRFFAERPEGSVSTLKIQRTQQEDSAVYLCASSLEAYLEQFFGPGTRLTVL.

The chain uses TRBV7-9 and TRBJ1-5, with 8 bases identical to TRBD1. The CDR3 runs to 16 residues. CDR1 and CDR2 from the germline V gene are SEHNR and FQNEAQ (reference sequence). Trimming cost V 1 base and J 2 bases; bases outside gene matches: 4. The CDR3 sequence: CASSLVVGQGNQPQHF. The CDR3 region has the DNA TGTGCCAGCAGCTTAGTTGTGGGACAGGGCAATCAGCCCCAGCATTTT.